Described below is a single T cell receptor (beta chain) sequence and its context. This clone was counted between two and nine times. The antigen it recognizes is unknown. No much larger clone is present one base from it, and per-base qualities are unavailable. Library prep was done by the immunoSEQ multiplex PCR assay. For the multiplex PCR, a mixture combining 60 forward primers for TCR Vbeta segments and 13 reverse primers for TCR Jbeta segments was used. A multiplex PCR assay on genomic DNA amplified the CDR3 region of rearranged TCR beta genes. The amplified TCR beta libraries were sequenced on the Illumina HiSeq System as 87-base-pair reads. For the original study's pipeline: A later analysis counted about 82 million unique TCR beta chains across the 500 to 850 repertoires, and some 11 million of these chains were shared by at least two donors. Raw reads were error-corrected and collapsed into unique sequences by a nearest-neighbor algorithm in which closely related sequences were merged to remove PCR and sequencing errors. To assign V, D and J gene segments, CDR3 sequences were aligned to IMGT reference sequences. For a sequence to be retained, a match of at least six nucleotides to both a V gene segment and a J gene segment was required. A rearrangement was called productive if the CDR3 had no stop codons and remained in frame with V and J, and every other rearrangement was called non-productive. CDR3 was defined by IMGT convention, running from the second conserved V-encoded cysteine to the conserved J-encoded phenylalanine. The earlier analysis of approximately 590 of the donors excluded any sequence lacking an unambiguous match to a single V gene segment. In an earlier analysis of several hundred of the donors, V segments were called functional above 56.7% productive rearrangements and were called segregating when the between-donor standard deviation exceeded 5%. A statistical classification framework was developed to diagnose cytomegalovirus status using the catalog of TCR beta chain sequences. In a later analysis, TCR nucleotide sequences were compared against IMGT/GENE-DB human TR gene sequences so that V and J genes could be assigned. The TCRdist pipeline was used in a later analysis to assign CDR3 sequences and most-parsimonious VDJ recombination scenarios. In a later analysis, each TCR beta chain was defined by its CDR3 amino acid sequence together with its V-gene family, and reads without a unique V-gene family were excluded. To address suspected cross-contamination and a sequencing artifact, a later analysis removed 592 highly shared, low-generation-probability nucleotide sequences. In a later analysis, a clonal expansion index was calculated for each public chain from normalized within-repertoire ranks of inferred template counts. In a later analysis, generation probabilities were computed with a VDJ recombination model fitted to out-of-frame rearrangements, and the resulting probabilities were checked against IGoR. In a later analysis, TCR-TCR, TCR-HLA and TCR-CMV co-occurrence was scored with hypergeometric tests, and a repertoire-size bias correction was applied to TCR pairs. In a later analysis, false discovery rates were estimated by permuting HLA or CMV assignments 20 times. A later analysis grouped co-occurring TCRs with DBSCAN, adding TCRdist sequence similarity when clustering within HLA-allele-positive subsets. Co-occurrence clustering excluded repertoires with fewer than 30,000 or more than 120,000 public chains, plus five with anomalous nucleotide sharing. In its TCRdb copy, this immuneACCESS table keeps in-frame sequences only and misses some clones. Where compared with another copy, unresolved V genes explain less than half of these, and the others have no known cause. From that table come the V and J calls and clone size; the DNA was used to work out D and trimming. This sample gives fewer than 150,000 clones in total; 75% of them show up just once. The ten largest clones capture roughly 3% of the sample.

These data are taken from a study of cytomegalovirus exposure and HLA in healthy donors (dated by TCRdb to about 2017). Regarding the complete study: An earlier analysis of some 600 of the donors reported approximately 280 Gb of sequence data and around 100 million unique TCR beta sequences obtained from 150 million to 200 million T cells. Roughly 300 gigabases of sequencing data and tens of millions of unique TCR sequences were included in an early release covering about 600 HLA-typed donors. Among the roughly 400 genotyped donors, approximately 77% belonged to the genetic ancestry cluster associated with self-reported Caucasian donors. The study aimed to test whether signatures of past pathogen exposure could be identified by cataloging public T cell receptors. Using immunosequencing, the study profiled T cell repertoires from about 650 subjects and related those repertoires to cytomegalovirus serostatus. In addition to the first cohort of several hundred subjects, a separate validation cohort of about 120 different subjects was used. To predict cytomegalovirus infection status, the study combined high-throughput TCR immunosequencing, statistical association of individual TCRs with disease status, and machine learning. A later analysis re-examined previously published TCR beta repertoires from more than 650 donors and added high-resolution HLA genotyping to investigate patterns of TCR occurrence. The later analysis used no new phenotypic data to find candidate immune exposures, relying instead on TCR beta sequences and their occurrence across donors. In an earlier analysis of more than 550 of the donors, high-throughput TCR beta sequencing was used to judge whether each TCR beta V gene segment behaved as functional or pseudogenic. Donor age, sex, ethnicity and CMV serostatus were collected together with the repertoire data. A later genetic analysis used genome-wide SNP genotypes for about three fifths of the 666 donors, treating that subset as a discovery cohort. All discovery cohort repertoires had been generated using a single sequencing platform. Both class I and class II loci were covered by HLA typing, at four-digit resolution. The number of donors typed differed by locus, with 629-630 for A, B, C, DRB1 and DQB1, about 500 for DQA1, 600 to 610 for DPA1, and approximately 470 for DPB1. About five DR-DQ haplotypes were handled as single units for association and clustering, since linkage in the cohort was strong. Among 398 genotyped donors of the cohort, an average of around 220,000 unique TCR beta nucleotide sequences was sequenced per donor, of which 15% to 20% were non-productive. Study-wide conclusions, independent of this receptor: Sequencing depth was assumed to be roughly uniform across donors in the presence/absence analyses, though that assumption may not hold. Seventeen rarely observed V segments, including chromosome 9 orphons, were excluded from the earlier analysis of about 610 of the donors because counts were too low. V-gene and J-gene trimming of TCR beta chains was associated with a missense DCLRE1C variant in a later genetic analysis, and the association was replicated in an independent cohort. In a later analysis, several top co-occurrence clusters were reported to appear linked to parvovirus B19, influenza, CMV and Epstein-Barr virus. Immune exposure information for the cohort was limited to CMV serostatus. A group of highly shared sequence variants was considered likely to be a technical artifact of the sequencing pipeline. In a later analysis, HLA-associated TCR beta chains showed more clonal expansion and lower generation probabilities than non-associated chains that were equally common. The classifier was reported to diagnose cytomegalovirus status with high specificity and sensitivity in both the original and validation cohorts. Most TCR sequences were observed very rarely across donors, whereas some public TCRs were present in many individuals. In vitro tests confirmed that a few of the cytomegalovirus-associated TCR beta chains recognize cytomegalovirus antigens. Strong co-occurrence of HLA alleles, especially DR and DQ, made assigning TCR associations to individual alleles difficult. The authors suggested that the approach could potentially be extended to other disease states and immunological phenotypes. Because some donors lacked HLA typing at each locus, the association tests relied only on the typed subset. In an earlier analysis of 450 to 750 of the donors, most TCR beta V segments appeared in productive rearrangements about 87% or about 30% of the time, broadly matching IMGT annotations. In a later analysis, TCR association rates were found to vary across HLA loci, with the most associated TCRs seen for DRB1 alleles and the fewest for HLA-C alleles. According to a later genetic analysis, donors in an Asian-associated ancestry cluster had fewer N-insertions in productive TCRs than the roughly 670-donor mean. Because the 87-base-pair reads could not distinguish some IMGT-functional V segments, including TRBV6-2 and TRBV6-3, those segments were excluded. Correlated functional status among segregating V segments might be attributable to linkage disequilibrium, but an unknown experimental factor could not be ruled out. According to a later analysis, most CMV-associated TCR beta chains appeared to be HLA-restricted, and the HLA associations seemed to be driven largely by CMV exposure. A total of 150 or so TCR beta chains were listed by the study as associated with cytomegalovirus. In this cohort, only TCR beta chains were sequenced, and detectable features were limited by the absence of alpha or paired-chain data. A further reported finding was that TCR beta sequences accurately predicted the HLA-A and HLA-B alleles for most subjects in the first cohort. In a later analysis, 15,000 to 20,000 TCR beta sequences were associated with specific HLA alleles at a false discovery rate of 0.05.

The cohort consisted of 600 or so healthy bone marrow donors. At the time of sampling, every cohort member was nominally healthy, though immune exposures that went unrecorded were likely present. The donor was CMV seronegative and was included in the group of a few hundred seronegative cohort members. A peripheral blood sample was provided by each donor, and peripheral blood mononuclear cells were used for TCR beta sequencing. The Qiagen DNeasy Blood Extraction Kit was used to extract genomic DNA from the blood cell samples. V is cut back by 5 bases and J by 0 bases, with 5 bases in the junction unmatched. Counted from cysteine to phenylalanine, this CDR3 has 15 amino acids. Only CDR3 DNA remains: 45 bases, in frame from the first base. Per the germline V gene (reference sequence), SEHNR is the CDR1 and FQNEAQ is the CDR2.

Source material: PBMCs. The sequence derives from a man aged 30 to 39 in good health and CMV-seronegative. The V gene is TRBV7-9 and the J gene is TRBJ2-5; TRBD1 agrees with 8 junctional bases. The sequence in DNA is TGTGCCAGCAGCCGAGGGGACAGGTACCAAGAGACCCAGTACTTC. This is translated as CASSRGDRYQETQYF.